This note documents a single TCR beta chain sequence. The sample comes from a study of blood T cell repertoires in COVID-19. Under the authors' procedure: Reference gene primer amplification yielded estimated nucleated cell counts. Sequencing used immunoSEQ multiplex PCR; TCRdb keeps in-frame clones, though not all of them. The DNA was the basis for D and trimming; V, J and clone size are from that table. The profile shows over 150,000 clones, 84% of them singletons. The germline V gene encodes CDR1 SGHTA and CDR2 FQGNSA. V lost 1 base and J 4 bases, leaving 11 bases between the germline ends. This CDR3 has 15 amino acids.

J is TRBJ1-3 and V is TRBV7-2; D is possibly TRBD1 (6 bases). This sequence originates from a man between 18 and 29 years old with active or convalescent COVID-19. The sample was peripheral blood. CDR3 coding DNA: TGTGCCAGCAGCTTAGTAGGGGGAGAAGGAAACACCATATATTTT. It yields the protein CASSLVGGEGNTIYF. Full variable domain (remainder filled in from reference TRBV7-2 and TRBJ1-3): GAGVSQSPSNKVTEKGKDVELRCDPISGHTALYWYRQSLGQGLEFLIYFQGNSAPDKSGLPSDRFSAERTGGSVSTLTIQRTQQEDSAVYLCASSLVGGEGNTIYFGEGSWLTVV.